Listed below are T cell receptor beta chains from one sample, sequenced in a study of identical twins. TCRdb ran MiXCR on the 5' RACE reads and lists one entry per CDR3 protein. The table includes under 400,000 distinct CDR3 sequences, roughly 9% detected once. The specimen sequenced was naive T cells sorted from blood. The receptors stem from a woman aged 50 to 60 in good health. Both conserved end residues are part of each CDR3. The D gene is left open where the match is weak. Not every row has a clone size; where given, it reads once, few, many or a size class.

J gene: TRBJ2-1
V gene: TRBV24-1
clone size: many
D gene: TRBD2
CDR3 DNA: TGTGCCACCAGTGTAGCGGGAGGGCCGACCAATGAGCAGTTCTTC
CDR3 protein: CATSVAGGPTNEQFF

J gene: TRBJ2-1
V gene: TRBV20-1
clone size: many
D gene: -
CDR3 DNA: TGCAGTGCCCCGGATCCTCCGAGCTCCTACAATGAGCAGTTCTTC
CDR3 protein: CSAPDPPSSYNEQFF

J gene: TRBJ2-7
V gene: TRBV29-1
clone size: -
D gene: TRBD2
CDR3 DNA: TGCAGCGTTGTGACTAGCGGGAGTATCTACGAGCAGTACTTC
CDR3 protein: CSVVTSGSIYEQYF

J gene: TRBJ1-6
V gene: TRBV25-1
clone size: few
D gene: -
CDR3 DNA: TGTGCCAGCGCAGGATTCTATAATTCACCCCTCCACTTT
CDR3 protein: CASAGFYNSPLHF

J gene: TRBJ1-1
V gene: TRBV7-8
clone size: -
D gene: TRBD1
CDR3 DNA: TGTGCCAGCAGCCCCACAGGGGCTGCGAACACTGAAGCTTTCTTT
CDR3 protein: CASSPTGAANTEAFF

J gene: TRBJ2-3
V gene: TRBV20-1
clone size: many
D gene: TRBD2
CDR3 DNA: TGCAGTGCTTGGACTAGCGTAAGCACAGATACGCAGTATTTT
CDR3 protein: CSAWTSVSTDTQYF

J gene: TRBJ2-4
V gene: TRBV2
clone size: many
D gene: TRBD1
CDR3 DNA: TGTGCCAGCAGTGAGGTAGGGGGCGAGGGGCACATTCAGTACTTC
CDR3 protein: CASSEVGGEGHIQYF

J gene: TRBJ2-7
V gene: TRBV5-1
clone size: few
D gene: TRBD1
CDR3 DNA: TGCGCCAGCAGCGAAGGGACAGGGGGCAACTACGAGCAGTACTTC
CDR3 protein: CASSEGTGGNYEQYF

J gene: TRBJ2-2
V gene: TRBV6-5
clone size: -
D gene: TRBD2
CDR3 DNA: TGTGCCAGCAGCCTTAGCGGGATAAACACCGGGGAGCTGTTTTTT
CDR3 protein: CASSLSGINTGELFF

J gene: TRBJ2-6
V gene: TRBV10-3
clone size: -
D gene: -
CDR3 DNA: TGTGCCATCAGCGACGGACTCTCTGGGGCCAACGTCCTGACTTTC
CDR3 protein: CAISDGLSGANVLTF

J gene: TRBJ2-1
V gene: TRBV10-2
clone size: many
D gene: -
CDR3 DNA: TGCGCCAGCAGTGACGGACGGGAGCAGTTCTTC
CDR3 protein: CASSDGREQFF

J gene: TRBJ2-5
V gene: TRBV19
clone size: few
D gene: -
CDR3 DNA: TGTGCCAGTAGTCTCTTTCCGGAAGAGACCCAGTACTTC
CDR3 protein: CASSLFPEETQYF

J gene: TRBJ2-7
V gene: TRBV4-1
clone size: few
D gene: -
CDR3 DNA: TGCGCCAGCAGCCAAGAAGTTTTTATTCGGGGTTACGAGCAGTACTTC
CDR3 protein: CASSQEVFIRGYEQYF

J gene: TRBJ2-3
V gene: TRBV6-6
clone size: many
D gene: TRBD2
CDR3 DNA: TGTGCCAGCAGTCAACCTCGGGGTAGCGGGAGAGATGATACGCAGTATTTT
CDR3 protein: CASSQPRGSGRDDTQYF

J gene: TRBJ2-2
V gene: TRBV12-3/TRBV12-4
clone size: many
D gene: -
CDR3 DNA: TGTGCCAGCAGCCCCACAGGGTTCACCGGGGAGCTGTTTTTT
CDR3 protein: CASSPTGFTGELFF

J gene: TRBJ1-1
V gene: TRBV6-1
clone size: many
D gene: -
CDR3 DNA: TGTGCCAGCAGTGAGGGCACTGAAGCTTTCTTT
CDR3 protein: CASSEGTEAFF

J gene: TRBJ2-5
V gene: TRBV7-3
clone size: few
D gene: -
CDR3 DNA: TGTGCCAGCGGGGGAGGAGTTCAAGAGACCCAGTACTTC
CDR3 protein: CASGGGVQETQYF

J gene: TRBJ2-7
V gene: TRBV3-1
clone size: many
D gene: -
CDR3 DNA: TGTGCCAGCAGCCTCCTTGGAGCCTACGAGCAGTACTTC
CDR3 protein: CASSLLGAYEQYF

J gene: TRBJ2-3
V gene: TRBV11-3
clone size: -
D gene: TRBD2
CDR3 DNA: TGTGCCAGCAGCTCTCCGTGGCCGCGAGCGGGACGCACAGATACGCAGTATTTT
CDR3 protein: CASSSPWPRAGRTDTQYF

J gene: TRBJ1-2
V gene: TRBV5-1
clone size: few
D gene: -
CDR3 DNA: TGCGCCAGCACGTCCAGTATTAACTATGGCTACACCTTC
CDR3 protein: CASTSSINYGYTF

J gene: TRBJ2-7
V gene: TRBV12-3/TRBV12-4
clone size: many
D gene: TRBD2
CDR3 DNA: TGTGCCAGCAGTTCCGGGACTAGACACTACGAGCAGTACTTC
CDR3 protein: CASSSGTRHYEQYF

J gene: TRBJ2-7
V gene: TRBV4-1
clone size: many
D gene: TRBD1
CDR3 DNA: TGCGCCAGCAGCCACCTCGACAGGGGGAGGGGGTTC
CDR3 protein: CASSHLDRGRGF

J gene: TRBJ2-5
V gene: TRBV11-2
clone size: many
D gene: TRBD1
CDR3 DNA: TGTGCCAGCAGCTTAGAACAGGGGAAAGAGACCCAGTACTTC
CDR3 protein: CASSLEQGKETQYF

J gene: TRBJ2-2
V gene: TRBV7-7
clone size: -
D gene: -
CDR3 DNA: TGTGCCGGGGGCGGAGGGGACCAGACCGGGGAGCTGTTTTTT
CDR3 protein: CAGGGGDQTGELFF

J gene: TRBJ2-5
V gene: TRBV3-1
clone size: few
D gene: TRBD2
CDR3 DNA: TGTGCCAGCAGCCAAGATCTCGGGGGGGAGACCCAGTACTTC
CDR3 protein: CASSQDLGGETQYF

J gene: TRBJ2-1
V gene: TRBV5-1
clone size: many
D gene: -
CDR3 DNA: TGCGCCAGCAGCTTACGGGACAATGAGCAGTTCTTC
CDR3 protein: CASSLRDNEQFF

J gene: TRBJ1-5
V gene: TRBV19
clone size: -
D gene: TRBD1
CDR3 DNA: TGTGCCAGTACTCCGACAGGGAATGGCAATCAGCCCCAGCATTTT
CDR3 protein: CASTPTGNGNQPQHF

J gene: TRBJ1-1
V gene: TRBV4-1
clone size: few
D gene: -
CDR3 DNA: TGCGCCAGCAGCCAAGAACCGGCCCTGAACACTGAAGCTTTCTTT
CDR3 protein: CASSQEPALNTEAFF

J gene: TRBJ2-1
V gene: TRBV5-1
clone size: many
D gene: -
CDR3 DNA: TGCGCCAGCAGCTTGGGCAGGTCGGATGAGCAGTTCTTC
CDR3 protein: CASSLGRSDEQFF

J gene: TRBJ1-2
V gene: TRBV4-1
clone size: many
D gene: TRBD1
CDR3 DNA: TGCGCCAGCAGCCAAGTCAGGGGGCGAATTGGTGGCTACACCTTC
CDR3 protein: CASSQVRGRIGGYTF

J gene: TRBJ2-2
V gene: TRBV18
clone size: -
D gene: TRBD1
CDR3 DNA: TGTGCCAGCTCACCCTTACAGGGGGCGAACACCGGGGAGCTGTTTTTT
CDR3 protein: CASSPLQGANTGELFF

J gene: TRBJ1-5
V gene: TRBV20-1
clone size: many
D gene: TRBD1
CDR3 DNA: TGCAGTGCCCGTCCCGGGACAGCTGATCAGCCCCAGCATTTT
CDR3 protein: CSARPGTADQPQHF

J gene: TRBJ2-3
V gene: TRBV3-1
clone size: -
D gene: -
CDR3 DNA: TGTGCCAGCAGCCAAGCTAGGAGCACAGATACGCAGTATTTT
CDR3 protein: CASSQARSTDTQYF

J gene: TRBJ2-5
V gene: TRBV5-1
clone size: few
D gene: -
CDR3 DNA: TGCGCCAGCAGCTTGGCTCAGGACCCTTACCAAGAGACCCAGTACTTC
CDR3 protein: CASSLAQDPYQETQYF

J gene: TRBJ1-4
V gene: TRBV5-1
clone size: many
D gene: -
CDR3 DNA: TGCGCCAGCGCCGAAGACGGGGCTAATGAAAAACTGTTTTTT
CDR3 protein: CASAEDGANEKLFF